The rows below give T cell receptor beta chains drawn from one sample of a study of blood T cell repertoires in COVID-19. This table comes from immunoSEQ multiplex PCR, and its TCRdb copy is limited to in-frame clones, with some not included. This repertoire shows 250,000 to 350,000 clones, 84% found once; its top ten account for roughly 1.5%. The sample taken for sequencing was peripheral blood. These receptors were taken from a human donor with COVID-19, enrolled during active disease. The donor label of this sample is uncertain. The CDR3 runs from the conserved cysteine through the conserved F or W. The order of the fields is clone size, J gene, V gene, D gene, CDR3 DNA, CDR3 protein. D genes are given only for firm matches. Expanded clones get a size class; other rows say once, few or many, or leave the size out.

clone_size: .
j_call: TRBJ2-2
v_call: TRBV27
d_call: TRBD1
cdr3_nt: TGTGCCAGCAGTTTCTCTAATACAGGGGGCTACGGGGAGCTGTTTTTT
cdr3_aa: CASSFSNTGGYGELFF

clone_size: .
j_call: TRBJ1-3
v_call: TRBV18
d_call: TRBD1
cdr3_nt: TGTGCCAGCTCACCGGCCGGGACAGGGGAACACACCATATATTTT
cdr3_aa: CASSPAGTGEHTIYF

clone_size: .
j_call: TRBJ1-1
v_call: TRBV5-1
d_call: .
cdr3_nt: TGCGCCAGCAGCTTGGATTTACAGCCAGGGACTGAAGCTTTCTTT
cdr3_aa: CASSLDLQPGTEAFF

clone_size: few
j_call: TRBJ2-7
v_call: TRBV19
d_call: TRBD1
cdr3_nt: TGTGCCAGTAGTCCCAGGAAGGGGGCCCTATACGAGCAGTACTTC
cdr3_aa: CASSPRKGALYEQYF

clone_size: few
j_call: TRBJ1-1
v_call: TRBV4-3
d_call: .
cdr3_nt: TGCGCCAGCAGCCCCAGCCGGGGGAACACTGAAGCTTTCTTT
cdr3_aa: CASSPSRGNTEAFF

clone_size: .
j_call: TRBJ2-5
v_call: TRBV6-2/TRBV6-3
d_call: TRBD2
cdr3_nt: TGTGCCAGCAGTTACTCGGCGGGAGCAGAGACCCAGTACTTC
cdr3_aa: CASSYSAGAETQYF

clone_size: .
j_call: TRBJ2-5
v_call: TRBV18
d_call: .
cdr3_nt: TGTGCCAGCTCACCGGGACTCAGCGAAGAGACCCAGTACTTC
cdr3_aa: CASSPGLSEETQYF

clone_size: .
j_call: TRBJ2-3
v_call: TRBV3-1/TRBV3-2
d_call: TRBD2
cdr3_nt: TGTGCCAGCAGCCAAGATATACGGGCTAGCGGGAGGGTCACAGATACGCAGTATTTT
cdr3_aa: CASSQDIRASGRVTDTQYF

clone_size: .
j_call: TRBJ1-1
v_call: TRBV5-1
d_call: .
cdr3_nt: TGCGCCAGCACCCCGTTGTTAGGGGACACTGAAGCTTTCTTT
cdr3_aa: CASTPLLGDTEAFF

clone_size: .
j_call: TRBJ1-6
v_call: TRBV6-5
d_call: .
cdr3_nt: TGTGCCAGCAGTCTCGACCCTACAGGCCATTCACCCCTCCACTTT
cdr3_aa: CASSLDPTGHSPLHF

clone_size: .
j_call: TRBJ2-1
v_call: TRBV29-1
d_call: TRBD2
cdr3_nt: TGCAGCGTTGAGAAGACTAGCGGGAGTAGATATGAGCAGTTCTTC
cdr3_aa: CSVEKTSGSRYEQFF

clone_size: .
j_call: TRBJ2-1
v_call: TRBV7-9
d_call: TRBD2
cdr3_nt: TGTGCCAGCAGCTTATTAGGGACTAGGGGTGAGCAGTTCTTC
cdr3_aa: CASSLLGTRGEQFF

clone_size: .
j_call: TRBJ2-3
v_call: TRBV19
d_call: TRBD1
cdr3_nt: TGTGCCAGTAGTGCGGACAGGGGGTCCGATACGCAGTATTTT
cdr3_aa: CASSADRGSDTQYF

clone_size: .
j_call: TRBJ1-1
v_call: TRBV4-1
d_call: .
cdr3_nt: TGCGCCAGCAGCCAAGGGATGCGGGGGTTTAACACTGAAGCTTTCTTT
cdr3_aa: CASSQGMRGFNTEAFF

clone_size: .
j_call: TRBJ1-5
v_call: TRBV30
d_call: .
cdr3_nt: TGTGCCTGGAGCTCGGAGGATCAGCCCCAGCATTTT
cdr3_aa: CAWSSEDQPQHF

clone_size: .
j_call: TRBJ2-1
v_call: TRBV19
d_call: TRBD2
cdr3_nt: TGTGCCAGTAGTACCGGGACTAGCGGGTACAATGAGCAGTTCTTC
cdr3_aa: CASSTGTSGYNEQFF

clone_size: .
j_call: TRBJ1-5
v_call: TRBV10-3
d_call: TRBD1
cdr3_nt: TGTGCCATCAGTTTAATTACAGGGGGCCCGCAACATTTT
cdr3_aa: CAISLITGGPQHF

clone_size: .
j_call: TRBJ1-2
v_call: TRBV5-6
d_call: TRBD1
cdr3_nt: TGTGCCAGCAGCTTTCCGACAGGGGGCGGCTACACCTTC
cdr3_aa: CASSFPTGGGYTF

clone_size: .
j_call: TRBJ2-5
v_call: TRBV7-3
d_call: TRBD2
cdr3_nt: TGTGCCAGCTGTGAGACCAGCGGGAGTTGGGAGACCCAGTACTTC
cdr3_aa: CASCETSGSWETQYF

clone_size: .
j_call: TRBJ1-2
v_call: TRBV3-1/TRBV3-2
d_call: TRBD1
cdr3_nt: TGTGCCAGCAGCCCGCCATGGACAGGCGGATATGGCTACACCTTC
cdr3_aa: CASSPPWTGGYGYTF

clone_size: .
j_call: TRBJ2-7
v_call: TRBV27
d_call: .
cdr3_nt: TGTGCCAGCAGTTTATCCACAGTTTTCGAGCAGTACTTC
cdr3_aa: CASSLSTVFEQYF

clone_size: .
j_call: TRBJ1-5
v_call: TRBV6-5
d_call: .
cdr3_nt: TGTGCCAGCAGCCAAAATAGGGAGTTCGATCAGCCCCAGCATTTT
cdr3_aa: CASSQNREFDQPQHF

clone_size: few
j_call: TRBJ1-2
v_call: TRBV9
d_call: .
cdr3_nt: TGTGCCAGCAGCCCCCGGGGAGGCCATACTAACTATGGCTACACCTTC
cdr3_aa: CASSPRGGHTNYGYTF

clone_size: .
j_call: TRBJ1-2
v_call: TRBV19
d_call: .
cdr3_nt: TGTGCCAGTAGGGTGGGCCCAGGGGACTATGGCTACACCTTC
cdr3_aa: CASRVGPGDYGYTF

clone_size: few
j_call: TRBJ2-1
v_call: TRBV29-1
d_call: TRBD2
cdr3_nt: TGCAGCGTTGTGAGCGGGAGTTACAATGAGCAGTTCTTC
cdr3_aa: CSVVSGSYNEQFF

clone_size: .
j_call: TRBJ2-1
v_call: TRBV2
d_call: TRBD1
cdr3_nt: TGTGCCAGCAGTGGTGACAGGACAGGGGTGGGCAATGAGCAGTTCTTC
cdr3_aa: CASSGDRTGVGNEQFF

clone_size: .
j_call: TRBJ1-2
v_call: TRBV7-9
d_call: TRBD1
cdr3_nt: TGTGCCAGCAGCTCGACCCAACAGGGGGCACGTGGCTACACCTTC
cdr3_aa: CASSSTQQGARGYTF

clone_size: once
j_call: TRBJ1-3
v_call: TRBV10-1
d_call: TRBD1
cdr3_nt: TGCGCCAGCAGTGAGTCCGGGACAGGGGGCGAATCTGGAAACACCATATATTTT
cdr3_aa: CASSESGTGGESGNTIYF

clone_size: .
j_call: TRBJ2-3
v_call: TRBV4-1
d_call: TRBD2
cdr3_nt: TGCGCCAGCAGCCAATGGGGGGGAGGGACAGATACGCAGTATTTT
cdr3_aa: CASSQWGGGTDTQYF

clone_size: .
j_call: TRBJ1-3
v_call: TRBV5-1
d_call: .
cdr3_nt: TGCGCCAGCAGCTTGGAGTCGGTAGTCGGAAACACCATATATTTT
cdr3_aa: CASSLESVVGNTIYF

clone_size: .
j_call: TRBJ2-7
v_call: TRBV7-9
d_call: TRBD1
cdr3_nt: TGTGCCAGCAGCGGGGACAGGGTTGGCCACGAGCAGTACTTC
cdr3_aa: CASSGDRVGHEQYF

clone_size: few
j_call: TRBJ2-3
v_call: TRBV18
d_call: .
cdr3_nt: TGTGCCAGCTCACCGGGCCAGCCAAACACAGATACGCAGTATTTT
cdr3_aa: CASSPGQPNTDTQYF

clone_size: .
j_call: TRBJ1-1
v_call: TRBV19
d_call: .
cdr3_nt: TGTGCCAGTAGTGCCGGACAGATGAACACTGAAGCTTTCTTT
cdr3_aa: CASSAGQMNTEAFF

clone_size: .
j_call: TRBJ2-6
v_call: TRBV3-1/TRBV3-2
d_call: .
cdr3_nt: TGTGCCAGCAGCCAAGGGTTACAGGGCTCTGGGGCCAACGTCCTGACTTTC
cdr3_aa: CASSQGLQGSGANVLTF

clone_size: .
j_call: TRBJ2-1
v_call: TRBV6-6
d_call: TRBD2
cdr3_nt: TGTGCCAGCAGAGCGGGAACCTACAATGAGCAGTTCTTC
cdr3_aa: CASRAGTYNEQFF

clone_size: .
j_call: TRBJ2-7
v_call: TRBV28
d_call: .
cdr3_nt: TGTGCCAGCACCCCGTTAGGAGGTCCCTACGAGCAGTACTTC
cdr3_aa: CASTPLGGPYEQYF

clone_size: .
j_call: TRBJ1-1
v_call: TRBV28
d_call: .
cdr3_nt: TGTGCCAGCACTCTACCGAACACTGAAGCTTTCTTT
cdr3_aa: CASTLPNTEAFF

clone_size: .
j_call: TRBJ2-1
v_call: TRBV5-1
d_call: TRBD2
cdr3_nt: TGCGCCAGCAGCCGAGGGACTAGCGGGGCTAATGAGCAGTTCTTC
cdr3_aa: CASSRGTSGANEQFF

clone_size: .
j_call: TRBJ2-1
v_call: TRBV7-2
d_call: TRBD2
cdr3_nt: TGTGCCAGCAGCTTAGTAGGTAGCGGGACTTTAAATGAGCAGTTCTTC
cdr3_aa: CASSLVGSGTLNEQFF

clone_size: .
j_call: TRBJ2-5
v_call: TRBV5-4
d_call: .
cdr3_nt: TGTGCCAGCAGCTTGGCGGAGGTCCAAGAGACCCAGTACTTC
cdr3_aa: CASSLAEVQETQYF

clone_size: .
j_call: TRBJ1-2
v_call: TRBV19
d_call: TRBD1
cdr3_nt: TGTGCCAGCCGGGGACAGGGGAACTATGGCTACACCTTC
cdr3_aa: CASRGQGNYGYTF

clone_size: .
j_call: TRBJ2-5
v_call: TRBV4-1
d_call: .
cdr3_nt: TGCGCCAGCAGCCAGAGGTCCGGGGAGACCCAGTACTTC
cdr3_aa: CASSQRSGETQYF

clone_size: .
j_call: TRBJ2-2
v_call: TRBV2
d_call: .
cdr3_nt: TGTGCCAGCGGGGGACTCTACACCGGGGAGCTGTTTTTT
cdr3_aa: CASGGLYTGELFF

clone_size: .
j_call: TRBJ1-1
v_call: TRBV7-2
d_call: .
cdr3_nt: TGTGCCAGCAGCCCAGCAGGGGCCACTGAAGCTTTCTTT
cdr3_aa: CASSPAGATEAFF

clone_size: .
j_call: TRBJ1-6
v_call: TRBV19
d_call: TRBD1
cdr3_nt: TGTGCCAGTAGTATAGACAGGCAGGGGGCTTCACCCCTCCACTTT
cdr3_aa: CASSIDRQGASPLHF

clone_size: .
j_call: TRBJ2-5
v_call: TRBV7-2
d_call: .
cdr3_nt: TGTGCCAGCAGCCCGATGGGGGCAAGGGAGGAGACCCAGTACTTC
cdr3_aa: CASSPMGAREETQYF

clone_size: once
j_call: TRBJ1-1
v_call: TRBV9
d_call: .
cdr3_nt: TGTGCCAGCAGCGTAGCTACGAACACTGAAGCTTTCTTT
cdr3_aa: CASSVATNTEAFF

clone_size: .
j_call: TRBJ2-7
v_call: TRBV5-6
d_call: TRBD2
cdr3_nt: TGTGCCAGCAGCCCCCTAGCGGGAGGGTCTGGCGAGCAGTACTTC
cdr3_aa: CASSPLAGGSGEQYF

clone_size: .
j_call: TRBJ2-3
v_call: TRBV5-1
d_call: .
cdr3_nt: TGCGCCAGTACCGGGACTGGAAGCACAGATACGCAGTATTTT
cdr3_aa: CASTGTGSTDTQYF

clone_size: once
j_call: TRBJ2-1
v_call: TRBV28
d_call: .
cdr3_nt: TGTGCCAGCAGTTTATACGGAGACGGTAATGAGCAGTTCTTC
cdr3_aa: CASSLYGDGNEQFF

clone_size: .
j_call: TRBJ2-1
v_call: TRBV5-1
d_call: .
cdr3_nt: TGCGCCAGCAGCTCAGGAGGGCAAGAGCAGTTCTTC
cdr3_aa: CASSSGGQEQFF

clone_size: .
j_call: TRBJ2-7
v_call: TRBV28
d_call: .
cdr3_nt: TGTGCCAGCCAGAGGGGGGGATACGAGCAGTACTTC
cdr3_aa: CASQRGGYEQYF

clone_size: .
j_call: TRBJ2-3
v_call: TRBV2
d_call: TRBD2
cdr3_nt: TGTGCCAGCAGTTATGGGACTAGCGGTCATTGGGATACGCAGTATTTT
cdr3_aa: CASSYGTSGHWDTQYF

clone_size: .
j_call: TRBJ2-2
v_call: TRBV7-6
d_call: .
cdr3_nt: TGTGCCAGCAGCCTCACCGACAGGGAGGACAGGGAGCTGTTTTTT
cdr3_aa: CASSLTDREDRELFF

clone_size: .
j_call: TRBJ2-7
v_call: TRBV5-1
d_call: .
cdr3_nt: TGCGCCAGCAGGGGTACCGGGATTGTCGAGCAGTACTTC
cdr3_aa: CASRGTGIVEQYF